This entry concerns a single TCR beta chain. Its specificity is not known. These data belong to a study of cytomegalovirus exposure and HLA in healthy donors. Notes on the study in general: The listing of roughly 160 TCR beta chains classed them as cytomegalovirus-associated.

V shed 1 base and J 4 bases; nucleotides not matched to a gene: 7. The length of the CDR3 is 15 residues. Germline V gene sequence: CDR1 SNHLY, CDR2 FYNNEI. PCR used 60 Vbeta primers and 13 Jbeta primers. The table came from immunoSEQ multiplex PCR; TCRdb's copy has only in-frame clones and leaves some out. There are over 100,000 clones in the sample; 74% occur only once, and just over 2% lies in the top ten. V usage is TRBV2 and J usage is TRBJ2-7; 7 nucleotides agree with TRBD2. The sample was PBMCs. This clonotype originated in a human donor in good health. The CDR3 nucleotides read TGTGCCAGCAGTGAAGAGAGTGGGGGGGGATACGAGCAGTACTTC. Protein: CASSEESGGGYEQYF.